These 6 T cell receptor beta chains originate from one sample sequenced in a study of T cell repertoires in cytomegalovirus infection. TCRdb redid the calling of the reads with MiXCR, one entry per CDR3 protein. The profile shows roughly 990,000 distinct CDR3 sequences, about a third of them singletons. Their antigen targets remain unknown. The sample here was cultured CD8+ T cells from PBMCs, taken from culture after CMV antigen stimulation. The receptor set was obtained from a human donor in good health (CMV status not recorded). Some clones in this sample may be carry-over from other donors' samples.

The chain has TRBV29-1 and TRBJ1-5; D unresolved. Germline CDR1 reads SQVTM; CDR2 reads ANQGSEA. The ends were cut back, 4 bases at V and 3 bases at J, with 16 bases in the middle. The CDR3 sequence is 15 residues long. This chain's CDR3 is CSVGTQPEINQPQHF. In DNA form, the CDR3 reads TGCAGCGTTGGGACTCAACCTGAAATCAATCAGCCCCAGCATTTT.

CDR3 sequence: CASSQEGGAQYF. The CDR3 nucleotides read TGCGCCAGCAGCCAAGAAGGGGGTGCCCAGTACTTC. V and J are TRBV4-3 and TRBJ2-5, with a weak D call TRBD1 (6 bases). The CDR3 sequence is 12 residues long. The germline gives CDR1 LGHNA, CDR2 YSLEER. The V end was cut by 0 bases, the J end by 9 bases, with 8 bases between.

This clonotype has a single count. The rearrangement links TRBV19 to TRBJ1-2; 7 bases are shared with TRBD1. CDR3 length: 14 residues. CDR1 and CDR2 from the germline V gene are LNHDA and SQIVND (reference sequence). Trimming removed 1 base from V and 8 bases from J; junction bases left unmatched: 7. The CDR3, as DNA: TGTGCCAGTAGTATAGCCAACAGGGGCGAAGGCTACACCTTC. It codes for CASSIANRGEGYTF.

J is TRBJ1-1 and V is TRBV4-2, with D unclear. Trimming removed 1 base at V and 4 bases at J, with 10 bases between. The germline CDR1 and CDR2 sequences are LGHNA and YNFKEQ. The CDR3 covers 14 residues. The DNA of the CDR3 is TGTGCCAGCAGCCAAGGAGGACCCTCCACTGAAGCTTTCTTT. Translation: CASSQGGPSTEAFF.

This clonotype was seen more than once but under ten times. The chain employs TRBV25-1 and TRBJ2-2; 10 bases align to TRBD2. Germline V gene data show CDR1 as MGHDK and CDR2 as SYGVNS. The CDR3 runs to 18 residues. Trimming cost V 4 bases and J 4 bases; bases outside gene matches: 12. The CDR3 region has the DNA TGTGCCAGCAGTGGGGGACTAAGCGGGGGGGCAGGCACCGGGGAGCTGTTTTTT. This sequence encodes CASSGGLSGGAGTGELFF.

V usage is TRBV28 and J usage is TRBJ2-5; 15 bases are a match to TRBD2. V shed 5 bases, J shed 5 bases, and the junction held 6 bases outside the gene matches. The V gene's germline CDR1 is MDHEN and CDR2 SYDVKM. The CDR3 extends over 16 amino acids. CDR3 protein: CASSVGLAGGRETQYF. CDR3 DNA sequence: TGTGCCAGCAGTGTCGGACTAGCGGGGGGGAGGGAGACCCAGTACTTC.